The next 30 T cell receptor beta chains were all read from a single sample in a study of CD4 T cells in relation to SARS-CoV-2 and coronaviruses. Unexposed donor CD4+ T cells date from about 2011-2019, before the COVID-19 pandemic. The repertoire was sequenced with immunoSEQ multiplex PCR; TCRdb's copy has only in-frame clones and lacks some. The sample has roughly 63,000 clones, about 95% seen once. Sequencing was carried out using naive CD4+ T cells from PBMCs. Subset meaning: naive CD4+ T cells isolated by negative enrichment. Receptor source: a human donor in good health.

This chain joins TRBV2 and TRBJ2-4; no clear D gene. The CDR3 totals 13 residues. Germline loops: CDR1 SNHLY, CDR2 FYNNEI. V lost 4 bases, J lost 0 bases, and 4 bases lay in between. CDR3 protein: CASSGLAKNIQYF. DNA of the CDR3: TGTGCCAGCAGTGGGCTAGCCAAAAACATTCAGTACTTC.

The CDR3 loop reads CATSRETGKDEQYF. In nucleotides, the CDR3 is TGTGCCACCAGCAGAGAAACAGGAAAGGACGAGCAGTACTTC. J is TRBJ2-7 and V is TRBV15, with D maybe TRBD1 (5 bases). Germline V CDR1 and CDR2: LNHNV, YYDKDF (reference sequence). This CDR3 is built from 14 residues. V gave up 0 bases and J gave up 5 bases, with 11 bases separating them.

The chain employs TRBV5-1 and TRBJ1-1; possible D gene TRBD1, 6 bases. This CDR3 has 16 residues. The V gene's germline CDR1 is SGHRS and CDR2 YFSETQ. V lost 4 bases to trimming and J lost 1 base, with 17 bases between them. In DNA, the CDR3 is TGCGCCAGCAGCCCCGGAGGGGGGGCCGCGAACACTGAAGCTTTCTTT. This gives the protein CASSPGGGAANTEAFF.

The rearrangement uses TRBV13 and TRBJ2-7; no firm D call. Trimming removed 3 bases from V and 0 bases from J, with 3 bases in between. Per the germline V gene, CDR1 is PRHDT and CDR2 is FYEKMQ (reference sequence). The CDR3 extends over 12 amino acids. The CDR3 is CASSFSSYEQYF. DNA for the CDR3: TGTGCCAGCAGCTTTAGCTCCTACGAGCAGTACTTC.

The chain uses TRBV27 and TRBJ1-2; D is unresolved. The CDR3 sequence is 17 residues long. The V gene lost 0 bases and the J gene lost 2 bases, with 16 bases spanning the gap. Germline V lookup: CDR1 MNHEY, CDR2 SMNVEV (reference sequence). CDR3 sequence (DNA): TGTGCCAGCAGTTTATCTGTCGGACTCACTTCGAACTATGGCTACACCTTC. It encodes CASSLSVGLTSNYGYTF.

The chain carries TRBV6-5 and TRBJ1-3; the D gene is possibly TRBD1 (6 bases). The germline V gene has CDR1 MNHEY and CDR2 SVGAGI. V was trimmed by 2 bases and J by 2 bases, leaving 10 bases between them. This CDR3 has 15 residues. The CDR3 coding sequence is TGTGCCAGCAGTTACAGAACAGGGACTGGAAACACCATATATTTT. Protein sequence: CASSYRTGTGNTIYF.

This clone was detected only once. This chain connects TRBV5-5 to TRBJ2-7; 7 positions agree with TRBD2. Germline trimming cut 10 bases from V and 0 bases from J; bases unmatched to any gene: 10. The CDR3 covers 14 residues. Germline V gene data show CDR1 as SGHKS and CDR2 as YYEKEE (reference sequence). The CDR3 reads CAGAGVASSYEQYF. For the CDR3, the DNA is TGTGCCGGCGCGGGGGTCGCTAGCTCCTACGAGCAGTACTTC.

The chain links TRBV9 to TRBJ2-5; D may be TRBD2 (5 bases). From germline, CDR1 is SGDLS and CDR2 YYNGEE. The germline V and J ends were trimmed by 0 bases and 7 bases, with 13 bases remaining between them. The CDR3 has 14 residues. The CDR3 nucleotides are TGTGCCAGCAGCGTAGCTACGGGGAGCGGGACCCAGTACTTC. The encoded protein is CASSVATGSGTQYF.

The count of this clone is one. This chain uses TRBV19 with TRBJ2-1; maybe TRBD2 (6 bases). The CDR3 is 16 amino acids. Germline loops: CDR1 LNHDA, CDR2 SQIVND (reference sequence). The V end lost 6 bases, the J end lost 2 bases, and 17 bases lay between the germline ends. In DNA form, the CDR3 reads TGTGCCAGTAGCTCGACCGGGACTCTTACCTACAATGAGCAGTTCTTC. Translation: CASSSTGTLTYNEQFF.

The rearrangement links TRBV9 to TRBJ2-3, with unresolved D. V dropped 3 bases and J dropped 1 base, with 9 bases sitting between them. The CDR3 has 14 residues. The V gene's germline CDR1 is SGDLS and CDR2 YYNGEE. The CDR3 region is CASSGTVGTDTQYF. The CDR3 nucleotides are TGTGCCAGCAGCGGAACAGTAGGCACAGATACGCAGTATTTT.

The rearrangement joins TRBV2 to TRBJ1-5, with D possibly TRBD1 on 5 matching bases. Trimming stripped 7 bases from V and 0 bases from J, with 13 bases between. The CDR3 runs to 15 residues. The V gene's germline CDR1 is SNHLY and CDR2 FYNNEI. The DNA for the CDR3 is TGTGCCAGCACCCCAGGGATAATTAGCAATCAGCCCCAGCATTTT. Translating it yields CASTPGIISNQPQHF.

The chain recombines TRBV9 with TRBJ1-2; 9 bases match TRBD1. Per germline, CDR1 SGDLS and CDR2 YYNGEE. V shed 7 bases and J 5 bases; nucleotides not matched to a gene: 6. The CDR3 sequence is 13 residues long. The CDR3 coding sequence is TGTGCCAGCGGACAGGGGCCAATGTATGGCTACACCTTC. This translates into CASGQGPMYGYTF.

The chain carries TRBV28 and TRBJ1-2; possible D gene TRBD1, 6 bases. Per the germline V gene, CDR1 is MDHEN and CDR2 is SYDVKM. Deletions cut 5 bases from V and 7 bases from J, with 26 bases between. This CDR3 is 17 amino acids long. Here the CDR3 reads CASSPGGGAGTFFGYTF. The DNA of the CDR3 is TGTGCCAGCAGTCCCGGGGGCGGGGCAGGGACGTTCTTTGGCTACACCTTC.

The V call is TRBV12-3 or TRBV12-4, the J call TRBJ1-6; 7 bases line up with TRBD1. The CDR3 is 13 amino acids. Germline trimming cut 6 bases from V and 14 bases from J; bases unmatched to any gene: 10. CDR3 bases: TGTGCCAGCAGCCCAGTCCCAGGGGGGGCCCTCCACTTT. This encodes CASSPVPGGALHF.

The chain joins TRBV11-2 to TRBJ1-3; no reliable D call. This CDR3 region has 15 residues. Per germline, CDR1 SGHAT and CDR2 FQNNGV. V was clipped by 2 bases and J by 2 bases, with 10 bases between them. CDR3 DNA: TGTGCCAGCAGCTTACAAGGAGGCACTGGAAACACCATATATTTT. It is translated as CASSLQGGTGNTIYF.

The chain joins TRBV28 to TRBJ1-1, with 7 bases identical to TRBD1. The CDR3 runs to 11 residues. Germline CDR1 and CDR2: MDHEN and SYDVKM. The V segment lost 7 bases and the J segment 10 bases; nucleotides outside the gene matches: 6. DNA for the CDR3: TGTGCCAGCACCAGGACAGGCCGAGCTTTCTTT. It codes for CASTRTGRAFF.

The chain links TRBV28 to TRBJ2-5, with TRBD2 matching 11 bases. V dropped 2 bases and J dropped 4; count of bases not matched to a gene: 12. Germline loops: CDR1 MDHEN, CDR2 SYDVKM. The CDR3 is 18 residues long. The CDR3 nucleotides read TGTGCCAGCAGTTTACTCAAAATTAGCGGGAGGGCCACAGAGACCCAGTACTTC. Protein product: CASSLLKISGRATETQYF.

This clone has only a few counts. The chain uses TRBV2 and TRBJ1-6; D is ambiguous. The CDR3 has 13 amino acids. CDR1 and CDR2 (germline): SNHLY, FYNNEI. The ends were cut back, 10 bases at V and 8 bases at J, with 15 bases in the middle. Here the CDR3 DNA reads TGTGCCACCACGAAAGAGCGGGATTCACCCCTCCACTTT. This sequence encodes CATTKERDSPLHF.

This clone was detected only a few times. The rearrangement uses TRBV7-9 and TRBJ1-6; D is uncertain. CDR3 size: 13 residues. The germline gives CDR1 SEHNR, CDR2 FQNEAQ (reference sequence). Deletions cut 3 bases from V and 10 bases from J, with 10 bases between. The CDR3 loop reads CASSLRRESPLHF. CDR3 DNA sequence: TGTGCCAGCAGCTTGAGGCGCGAGTCACCCCTCCACTTT.

The V and J genes are TRBV3-1 (or the pseudogene TRBV3-2) and TRBJ1-4, with D perhaps TRBD1 (5 bases). This CDR3 is built from 14 residues. V lost 3 bases, J lost 7 bases, and 12 bases lay in between. CDR1 is LGHDT, CDR2 YNNKEL, per germline (reference sequence). CDR3 nucleotide sequence: TGTGCCAGCAGCCAGCGGACCCAGGGTGAAAAACTGTTTTTT. It yields the protein CASSQRTQGEKLFF.

The chain couples TRBV19 to TRBJ1-4, with 7 nucleotides matching TRBD1. CDR3 length: 16 residues. The V gene's germline CDR1 is LNHDA and CDR2 SQIVND (reference sequence). V shed 6 bases, J shed 2 bases, and the junction held 9 bases outside the gene matches. CDR3 in amino acids: CASSLTGTATNEKLFF. CDR3 coding DNA: TGTGCCAGTAGCCTGACAGGGACCGCCACTAATGAAAAACTGTTTTTT.

V gene TRBV27 combines with J gene TRBJ1-5; the D gene is possibly TRBD1 (5 bases). The CDR3 is made up of 17 amino acids. Per the germline V gene, CDR1 is MNHEY and CDR2 is SMNVEV (reference sequence). The V gene lost 2 bases and the J gene lost 4 bases, with 18 bases spanning the gap. Here the CDR3 reads CASSLRQQGRVNQPQHF. CDR3 sequence (DNA): TGTGCCAGCAGTTTAAGGCAGCAGGGCAGGGTTAATCAGCCCCAGCATTTT.

The chain is built from TRBV5-4 and TRBJ2-1; no clear D gene. CDR3 length equals 14 residues. The ends were cut back, 0 bases at V and 10 bases at J, with 14 bases in the middle. CDR1 is SGHNT and CDR2 is YYREEE in the germline V gene (reference sequence). The CDR3 loop reads CASSLGGKQWEQFF. In DNA, the CDR3 is TGTGCCAGCAGCTTGGGGGGAAAGCAATGGGAGCAGTTCTTC.

V and J are TRBV10-3 and TRBJ1-4; D is perhaps TRBD1 (6 bases). The length of the CDR3 is 13 residues. Germline V gives CDR1 ENHRY, CDR2 SYGVKD. V gave up 10 bases and J gave up 7 bases, with 16 bases separating them. The CDR3 DNA sequence: TGTGCCACGTCGACAGGTCAGGGTGAAAAACTGTTTTTT. This translates into CATSTGQGEKLFF.

This chain joins TRBV6-5 and TRBJ2-5; D is possibly TRBD2 (5 bases). The germline V gene has CDR1 MNHEY and CDR2 SVGAGI. V lost 6 bases and J lost 3, with 11 bases in between. The CDR3 sequence is 13 residues long. The CDR3 nucleotides read TGTGCCAGCAGCAGAGGGCAGGAAGAGACCCAGTACTTC. Its translation: CASSRGQEETQYF.

The chain joins TRBV18 to TRBJ2-7, with TRBD2 matching 12 bases. CDR1 is KGHSH, CDR2 LQKENI, per germline. J was trimmed by 6 bases and V by 0 bases; bases with no gene match: 3. This CDR3 is built from 15 residues. This chain's CDR3 is CASSPPGLAGGEQYF. Written as DNA, the CDR3 is TGTGCCAGCTCACCACCGGGACTAGCGGGTGGCGAGCAGTACTTC.

A single count supports this clone. In DNA, the CDR3 is TGTGCCAGCAGCTTAAACGCCGGGGGGGGACGCACCTTC. Its translation is CASSLNAGGGRTF. The rearrangement links TRBV7-3 to TRBJ1-2; TRBD1 might be the D (5 bases). V was pared by 1 base and J by 13 bases, with 16 bases between. Germline V gene data show CDR1 as SGHTA and CDR2 as FQGTGA. The CDR3 extends over 13 amino acids.

This chain connects TRBV6-5 to TRBJ1-1, with a tentative D call TRBD1 (6 bases). From germline, CDR1 is MNHEY and CDR2 SVGAGI. Between the trimmed V and J ends, which lost 6 bases and 0 bases, there was a span of 14 bases. There are 15 residues in the CDR3. CDR3 nucleotides: TGTGCCAGCAGGCCCCCGGGACACCTGAACACTGAAGCTTTCTTT. Protein sequence: CASRPPGHLNTEAFF.

The chain is built from TRBV28 and TRBJ2-2; 7 bases are a match to TRBD2. The V gene's germline CDR1 is MDHEN and CDR2 SYDVKM. CDR3 length equals 16 residues. Germline trimming cut 3 bases from V and 1 base from J; bases unmatched to any gene: 5. DNA of the CDR3: TGTGCCAGCAGTTTCAGGCTAGCGGAGAACACCGGGGAGCTGTTTTTT. This translates into CASSFRLAENTGELFF.

J is TRBJ1-1 and V is TRBV11-2, with TRBD1 matching over 9 bases. V dropped 5 bases and J dropped 4; count of bases not matched to a gene: 2. The germline V gene has CDR1 SGHAT and CDR2 FQNNGV. This CDR3 spans 13 amino acids. The CDR3 nucleotides are TGTGCCAGCAGCCGGGACAGGGCCACTGAAGCTTTCTTT. Translated, it gives CASSRDRATEAFF.